The clone carrying this T cell receptor (beta chain) was found many times. Its antigen is unknown. TCRdb itself ran the reads through MiXCR, one entry per CDR3 protein. Among more than 200,000 distinct CDR3 sequences, 9.1% were seen once, and the ten largest hold roughly 16%. These data belong to a study of T cell repertoires in cytomegalovirus infection. Study information: A matching HLA type, together with CMV infection, was signaled by public TCR beta signatures. The study, taken as a whole, reports: Clonotypes of TCR beta that were HLA-C-restricted and CMV-specific dominated the ex vivo response. Cumulative frequency (of public TCR beta family members) identified carriers of CMV plus the relevant HLA.

This CDR3 region has 14 residues. The germline V gene has CDR1 SGHVS and CDR2 FQNEAQ. V was shortened by 0 bases and J by 1 base, with 6 bases between the two germline ends. The TCR was taken from a human donor in good health (CMV status not recorded). Some clones in this sample may be carry-over from other donors' samples. Source material: PBMCs. The chain uses TRBV7-8 and TRBJ1-1; D gene uncertain. The CDR3 DNA reads as TGTGCCAGCAGCTTAGCGAAAAGGAACACTGAAGCTTTCTTT. This codes for CASSLAKRNTEAFF.